These T cell receptor beta chains were read from a single sample in a study of blood T cell repertoires in COVID-19. Method: immunoSEQ multiplex PCR; TCRdb's copy keeps in-frame clones and lacks some. This table has tens of thousands of clones, around 80% appearing once. Source material: peripheral blood. These receptors were obtained from a middle-aged man with active or convalescent COVID-19. Each CDR3 is given with its conserved first and last residue. The D gene is left open where the match is weak. Some rows mark clone size as missing; the rest say once, few, many or name a class of expanded clone.

>TRBV3-1/TRBV3-2|-|TRBD2|TRBJ2-1
TGTGCCAGCAGCCAAGTGTCTAGCGGGGCCAATGAGCAGTTCTTC
CASSQVSSGANEQFF
>TRBV19|once|-|TRBJ1-3
TGTGCCAGTAGTATGAAGACAGACTCTGGAAACACCATATATTTT
CASSMKTDSGNTIYF
>TRBV5-1|-|TRBD2|TRBJ2-1
TGCGCCAGCAGCCCTGGGGCTAGCGGTAACAATGAGCAGTTCTTC
CASSPGASGNNEQFF
>TRBV7-9|once|-|TRBJ2-3
TGTGCCAGCAGCACCCGCGGGGACGAGGATACGCAGTATTTT
CASSTRGDEDTQYF
>TRBV19|-|TRBD1|TRBJ1-1
TGTGCCACCAGAGGACAGGCCCTCACTGAAGCTTTCTTT
CATRGQALTEAFF
>TRBV10-3|-|-|TRBJ1-2
TGTGCCATCAGTGACGGCGGATCTGGCTACACCTTC
CAISDGGSGYTF
>TRBV20-1|once|-|TRBJ2-1
TGCAGTGCTAGTTCGGGAATGGGTGAGCAGTTCTTC
CSASSGMGEQFF
>TRBV10-3|-|TRBD2|TRBJ2-1
TGTGCCATCAGTGATCCGACTAGCGGGGCCTACAATGAGCAGTTCTTC
CAISDPTSGAYNEQFF
>TRBV29-1|-|-|TRBJ2-1
TGCAGCGTTGAAGATAGCAGACGGAATGAGCAGTTCTTC
CSVEDSRRNEQFF
>TRBV7-6|-|TRBD2|TRBJ2-1
TGTGCCAGCAGCTTATGGACTAGCGGGGGGTCAAGGAATGAGCAGTTCTTC
CASSLWTSGGSRNEQFF
>TRBV5-1|-|-|TRBJ2-3
TGCGCCAGCAGCTGGCCCCGGGACTCAAGTACAGATACGCAGTATTTT
CASSWPRDSSTDTQYF
>TRBV28|-|-|TRBJ1-6
TGTGCCAGCAGCTCTTGGGGGGGAAAGAATTCACCCCTCCACTTT
CASSSWGGKNSPLHF
>TRBV6-6|few|-|TRBJ2-2
TGTGCCAGCAGTTCTTTCAGGGACGGGGAGCTGTTTTTT
CASSSFRDGELFF
>TRBV5-1|-|TRBD1|TRBJ1-4
TGCGCCAGCAGCTTTTTCGGACAGGGTGCAACTAATGAAAAACTGTTTTTT
CASSFFGQGATNEKLFF
>TRBV13|-|-|TRBJ1-1
TGTGCCAGCAGGCGGGAAACTGAAGCTTTCTTT
CASRRETEAFF
>TRBV15|-|-|TRBJ1-4
TGTGCCACCAGCAATCTACTGAAGCCTGGTGAAAAACTGTTTTTT
CATSNLLKPGEKLFF
>TRBV4-1|few|TRBD1|TRBJ1-4
TGCGCCAGCAGCCAAATCAGGGGGTCTAATGAAAAACTGTTTTTT
CASSQIRGSNEKLFF
>TRBV27|once|-|TRBJ1-1
TGTGCCAGCAGTTCATACGGGGGGGCTGAAGCTTTCTTT
CASSSYGGAEAFF
>TRBV19|-|TRBD1|TRBJ1-6
TGTGCCAGTCGAGTAACGGACAGGGGGCGCGGAGGAAATTCACCCCTCCACTTT
CASRVTDRGRGGNSPLHF
>TRBV28|-|-|TRBJ2-2
TGTGCCAGCAGTTTAGGGAGAGCCGGGGAGCTGTTTTTT
CASSLGRAGELFF
>TRBV5-1|-|-|TRBJ2-3
TGCGCCAGCAGCTCTAGACAGACAGATACGCAGTATTTT
CASSSRQTDTQYF
>TRBV18|-|TRBD2|TRBJ2-2
TGTGCCAGCTCTACGACTAGCGGGGGAGACACCGGGGAGCTGTTTTTT
CASSTTSGGDTGELFF